Below, 23 T cell receptor beta chains from the same sample are listed, as sequenced in a study of identical twins. TCRdb processed the 5' RACE reads anew with MiXCR; each CDR3 protein has one entry. In the table there are under 900,000 distinct CDR3 sequences, around a sixth of which are singletons. This same sample was also taken into another study, of T cells expressing NK-cell markers.

Specimen: PBMCs. These TCRs come from a woman between 18 and 30 years old in good health.

In nucleotides, the CDR3 is TGCAGTGCTAGTTCCATGCGCGCTTCGGCCGAGCAGTACTTC. This gives the protein CSASSMRASAEQYF. The chain joins TRBV20-1 to TRBJ2-7, with no clear D. Germline V gene sequence: CDR1 DFQATT, CDR2 SNEGSKA (reference sequence). V was trimmed by 3 bases and J by 6 bases, leaving 18 bases between them. The CDR3 covers 14 residues.

The V and J genes are TRBV19 and TRBJ2-7; the D is unclear. The V gene lost 2 bases and the J gene lost 0 bases, with 8 bases spanning the gap. Germline loops: CDR1 LNHDA, CDR2 SQIVND (reference sequence). There are 14 residues in the CDR3. CDR3 nucleotides: TGTGCCAGTAGTATAATAGGCGGCTCCTACGAGCAGTACTTC. This codes for CASSIIGGSYEQYF.

This clonotype was observed many times. The rearrangement links TRBV7-2 to TRBJ2-5, with D unclear. V lost 4 bases and J 2 bases, leaving 8 bases between the germline ends. The CDR3 is made up of 13 amino acids. Germline-derived CDR1 and CDR2 are SGHTA and FQGNSA. The CDR3 bases are TGTGCCAGCAGCTCCCGAACACAAGAGACCCAGTACTTC. Its translation: CASSSRTQETQYF.

In this sample, this clonotype turned up a few times. The chain joins TRBV7-9 to TRBJ2-1; D unclear. V shed 5 bases and J shed 1 base, with 9 bases lying between them. This CDR3 region has 14 residues. The germline gives CDR1 SEHNR, CDR2 FQNEAQ (reference sequence). The CDR3 nucleotides read TGTGCCAGCAGCCCGGCGGCGTCCTACAATGAGCAGTTCTTC. Translating gives CASSPAASYNEQFF.

This clonotype was observed a few times. V usage is TRBV6-2 or TRBV6-3 and J usage is TRBJ2-7; 9 positions match TRBD1. The CDR3 runs 16 residues. Germline CDR1 and CDR2: MNHEY and SVGEGT. The V and J ends lost 6 bases and 9 bases, in that order; junction bases with no gene match: 18. The CDR3 DNA reads as TGTGCCAGCAGCGCGGTGACAGGGGGATCGAAAGGAGGGCAGTACTTC. Residues: CASSAVTGGSKGGQYF.

V and J are TRBV5-1 and TRBJ2-5; D possibly corresponds to TRBD1 (6 bases). Trimming took off 6 bases at V and 2 bases at J, with 14 bases between the two ends. The CDR3 covers 14 residues. Germline CDR1 reads SGHRS; CDR2 reads YFSETQ. The CDR3 DNA reads TGCGCCAGCACATTCGGACAGCAACAAGAGACCCAGTACTTC. Protein product: CASTFGQQQETQYF.

V gene TRBV29-1 combines with J gene TRBJ2-5; either TRBD1 or TRBD2 may fit D (5 bases each). The CDR3 is made up of 13 amino acids. Germline V gene sequence: CDR1 SQVTM, CDR2 ANQGSEA. The germline V and J ends were trimmed by 6 bases and 5 bases, with 16 bases remaining between them. This CDR3 reads CSVDSWGSETQYF. CDR3 nucleotides: TGCAGCGTCGACTCCTGGGGGTCGGAGACCCAGTACTTC.

This chain uses TRBV21-1 with TRBJ2-1; TRBD2, the table's D call, lacks a check against the DNA. TRBV21-1 is a listed pseudogene. This CDR3 contains 15 residues. The CDR3 region is CASSKRTSGSDEQFF. DNA for the CDR3: TGTGCCAGCAGCAAACGAACTAGCGGCAGCGATGAGCAGTTCTTC.

This rearrangement joins TRBV6-5 to TRBJ2-7; tentative D call: TRBD2 (5 bases). Per germline, CDR1 MNHEY and CDR2 SVGAGI. CDR3 size: 16 residues. Trimming shortened V by 4 bases and J by 0 bases, and 16 bases separated the two germline ends. CDR3 nucleotide sequence: TGTGCCAGCAGTTCCCGATCACCGGGAAGCTCCTACGAGCAGTACTTC. Translated: CASSSRSPGSSYEQYF.

In this sample, this clonotype turned up a few times. This chain uses TRBV12-3 or TRBV12-4 with TRBJ2-7, with D perhaps matching TRBD2 (6 bases). The CDR3 sequence is 15 residues long. V gave up 2 bases and J gave up 2 bases, with 13 bases separating them. The CDR3 here is CASSLPSGRPYEQYF. CDR3 bases: TGTGCCAGCAGTTTACCCAGCGGGCGACCCTACGAGCAGTACTTC.

This clonotype was picked up a small number of times. The chain carries TRBV30 and TRBJ2-1, with D uncertain. There are 9 residues in the CDR3. Per germline, CDR1 GTSNPN and CDR2 SVGIG (reference sequence). V was trimmed by 5 bases and J by 8 bases, leaving 4 bases between them. Here the CDR3 reads CAWGHEQFF. CDR3 DNA sequence: TGTGCCTGGGGACATGAGCAGTTCTTC.

This clonotype was observed many times. The rearrangement uses TRBV6-1 and TRBJ1-2, with a tentative D call TRBD1 (6 bases). V lost 3 bases, J lost 6 bases, and 11 bases lay in between. Germline V gene data show CDR1 as MNHNS and CDR2 as SASEGT. The CDR3 is 13 amino acids. The CDR3 DNA sequence: TGTGCCAGCAGTGAGAGGGGGGTTCATGGCTACACCTTC. It yields the protein CASSERGVHGYTF.

The chain recombines TRBV7-3 with TRBJ1-1, with 9 bases that match TRBD1. CDR1 and CDR2 (germline): SGHTA, FQGTGA. V dropped 5 bases and J dropped 11; count of bases not matched to a gene: 9. This CDR3 has 13 amino acids. CDR3 nucleotide sequence: TGTGCCAGCAGCCCTAACAGGGGGCAAGAGGCTTTCTTT. It encodes CASSPNRGQEAFF.

This clonotype came up a few times. The chain is built from TRBV3-1 and TRBJ2-5; D is uncertain. Trimming took 1 base from V and 0 from J, leaving 12 bases between them. The CDR3 contains 16 residues. CDR1 is LGHDT, CDR2 YNNKEL, per germline (reference sequence). The CDR3 DNA reads TGTGCCAGCAGCCAAGGTCGAAGGTGGTACCAAGAGACCCAGTACTTC. Amino acid sequence: CASSQGRRWYQETQYF.

This clonotype was observed a few times. This chain links TRBV5-6 with TRBJ1-6, with a tentative D call TRBD1 (5 bases). V was pared by 2 bases and J by 6 bases, with 9 bases between. Germline CDR1 is SGHDT and CDR2 is YYEEEE. The CDR3 covers 14 residues. CDR3 loop: CASSFGGVNSPLHF. The CDR3 nucleotides read TGTGCCAGCAGCTTTGGGGGAGTTAATTCACCCCTCCACTTT.

The chain combines TRBV29-1 with TRBJ2-1, with 9 bases that match TRBD1. Germline V gives CDR1 SQVTM, CDR2 ANQGSEA. V shed 6 bases, J shed 6 bases, and the junction held 9 bases outside the gene matches. This CDR3 comprises 14 residues. CDR3 DNA: TGCAGCGTGGCCGGGACAGGGCAAACCAATGAGCAGTTCTTC. This sequence encodes CSVAGTGQTNEQFF.

This clonotype was detected a few times. The chain carries TRBV20-1 and TRBJ2-7; 9 nucleotides line up with TRBD2. The junction had 5 bases not matched to a gene; V was cut back by 3 bases and J by 5 bases. Germline V gives CDR1 DFQATT, CDR2 SNEGSKA (reference sequence). The CDR3 sequence is 13 residues long. The CDR3 sequence is CSASVAGDNEQYF. The CDR3 coding sequence is TGCAGTGCTAGCGTAGCGGGAGACAACGAGCAGTACTTC.

In the case of this clonotype: One junction end disagrees with the germline gene, perhaps due to a read error. V is TRBV5-1 and J is TRBJ1-1; unclear D gene. Germline assignment: CDR1 SGHRS and CDR2 YFSETQ. The CDR3 consists of 15 residues. CDR3 nucleotide sequence: TGCGCCAGCACCTTGCGGGGTCAACTGGACACTGAAGCTTTCTTT. Encoded protein: CASTLRGQLDTEAFF. Variable domain in full (rest from reference TRBV5-1 and TRBJ1-1): KAGVTQTPRYLIKTRGQQVTLSCSPISGHRSVSWYQQTPGQGLQFLFEYFSETQRNKGNFPGRFSGRQFSNSRSEMNVSTLELGDSALYLCASTLRGQLDTEAFFGQGTRLTVV.

The table lists this clonotype with a few counts. The genes are TRBV12-3 or TRBV12-4 and TRBJ2-2; TRBD2 is a possible D gene (5 bases). V was cut by 6 bases and J by 6 bases, with 17 bases left in between. CDR3 length: 15 residues. The CDR3 bases are TGTGCCAGCAGCCAAACTAGATTAGGGCCCGGGGAGCTGTTTTTT. This translates into CASSQTRLGPGELFF.

The gene calls are TRBV20-1 and TRBJ2-5; D is perhaps TRBD2 (6 bases). The CDR3 runs 14 residues. V was clipped by 5 bases and J by 2 bases, with 15 bases between them. The V gene's germline CDR1 is DFQATT and CDR2 SNEGSKA (reference sequence). The CDR3 DNA reads TGCAGTGCTCGCTACCGGGACTCTCAAGAGACCCAGTACTTC. Amino acids: CSARYRDSQETQYF.

The chain links TRBV7-9 to TRBJ2-1; 7 nucleotides agree with TRBD1. Trimming removed 1 base from V and 6 bases from J; junction bases left unmatched: 6. CDR3 length: 15 residues. Per the germline V gene, CDR1 is SEHNR and CDR2 is FQNEAQ (reference sequence). This CDR3 is CASSLGQGESNEQFF. The CDR3 nucleotides read TGTGCCAGCAGCTTAGGGCAGGGGGAAAGCAATGAGCAGTTCTTC.

This clonotype was recorded a few times. The chain uses TRBV12-3 or TRBV12-4 and TRBJ2-3; the match to TRBD1 covers 7 bases. The CDR3 sequence is 16 residues long. V gave up 8 bases and J gave up 3 bases; unmatched junction bases: 14. The CDR3 bases are TGTGCCAGCTCCGGATGGGGACAGCCTCCAACAGATACGCAGTATTTT. It is translated as CASSGWGQPPTDTQYF.

This clonotype was seen more than once but under ten times. V and J are TRBV7-2 and TRBJ2-5; 7 bases align to TRBD1. The CDR3 is 14 residues long. Germline-derived CDR1 and CDR2 are SGHTA and FQGNSA. J gave up 3 bases and V 4 bases, and 5 bases lay outside the gene matches. CDR3 coding DNA: TGTGCCAGCAGCTATAACAGGGGAGAAGAGACCCAGTACTTC. Encoded protein: CASSYNRGEETQYF. Filled out from reference TRBV7-2 and TRBJ2-5, the complete variable domain reads GAGVSQSPSNKVTEKGKDVELRCDPISGHTALYWYRQSLGQGLEFLIYFQGNSAPDKSGLPSDRFSAERTGGSVSTLTIQRTQQEDSAVYLCASSYNRGEETQYFGPGTRLLVL.